The rows below give T cell receptor beta chains drawn from one sample of a study of identical twins. TCRdb redid the calling of the 5' RACE reads with MiXCR, one entry per CDR3 protein. The table shows about 730,000 distinct CDR3 sequences, with 21% occurring only once. The data also belong to a second study, concerning T cells expressing NK-cell markers.

The sequencing input was PBMCs. The receptors derive from a young woman in good health. The CDR3 runs from the conserved cysteine through the conserved F or W. The D gene is left open where the match is weak. Size is omitted from some rows. Given values are once, few, many or a class for expanded clones.

D gene	J gene	clone size	V gene	CDR3 protein	CDR3 DNA
NA	TRBJ2-6	NA	TRBV29-1	CSVEGGAGANVLTF	TGCAGCGTTGAAGGGGGGGCTGGGGCCAACGTCCTGACTTTC
NA	TRBJ2-1	NA	TRBV12-3/TRBV12-4	CASNPDPTRINEQFF	TGTGCCAGTAACCCGGACCCGACTAGAATCAATGAGCAGTTCTTC
NA	TRBJ2-1	NA	TRBV2	CASTNRGSSYNEQFF	TGTGCCAGCACCAACCGGGGGAGCTCCTACAATGAGCAGTTCTTC
NA	TRBJ2-5	NA	TRBV5-4	CASSGAGYREETQYF	TGTGCCAGCAGCGGTGCAGGATACCGCGAAGAGACCCAGTACTTC
NA	TRBJ1-1	NA	TRBV12-3/TRBV12-4	CASSFLSTEAFF	TGTGCCAGCAGTTTCCTATCGACTGAAGCTTTCTTT
TRBD1	TRBJ2-6	few	TRBV11-2	CASSLVGTGLSSGANVLTF	TGTGCCAGCAGCTTAGTAGGGACAGGCTTAAGCTCTGGGGCCAACGTCCTGACTTTC
TRBD1	TRBJ1-1	NA	TRBV20-1	CSARDSGFTEAFF	TGCAGTGCAAGGGACAGCGGATTCACTGAAGCTTTCTTT
NA	TRBJ1-1	many	TRBV12-3/TRBV12-4	CASIRQREAFF	TGTGCCAGCATTCGTCAGCGAGAAGCTTTCTTT
NA	TRBJ2-3	few	TRBV20-1	CSTLTRGTDTQYF	TGCAGTACCCTAACTCGGGGGACAGATACGCAGTATTTT
NA	TRBJ2-7	NA	TRBV29-1	CSVVEGRRWNEQYF	TGCAGCGTGGTTGAGGGGCGCCGGTGGAACGAGCAGTACTTC
NA	TRBJ2-6	once	TRBV20-1	CSATRGPGGANVLTF	TGCAGTGCTACAAGAGGGCCTGGTGGGGCCAACGTCCTGACTTTC
TRBD2	TRBJ2-4	NA	TRBV6-5	CASSYSGENIQYF	TGTGCCAGCAGTTACAGCGGGGAAAACATTCAGTACTTC
NA	TRBJ2-5	NA	TRBV11-2	CASSLSFLALLQETQYF	TGTGCCAGCAGCTTATCGTTTTTGGCCCTCCTTCAAGAGACCCAGTACTTC
TRBD2	TRBJ2-3	few	TRBV5-1	CASSLVQRGTDTQYF	TGCGCCAGCAGCTTGGTTCAGCGGGGAACAGATACGCAGTATTTT
NA	TRBJ2-1	NA	TRBV6-1	CASRGWDPYNEQFF	TGTGCCAGCAGGGGCTGGGATCCTTACAATGAGCAGTTCTTC
NA	TRBJ2-7	NA	TRBV20-1	CSAQNMRDTVYEQYF	TGCAGTGCTCAGAACATGCGGGACACCGTCTACGAGCAGTACTTC
TRBD1	TRBJ2-3	NA	TRBV5-1	CASSLGTGGRDTQYF	TGCGCCAGCAGCTTAGGGACAGGGGGAAGGGATACGCAGTATTTT
NA	TRBJ2-1	NA	TRBV4-3	CASSQGGGEAYNEQFF	TGCGCCAGCAGCCAAGGAGGCGGGGAAGCCTACAATGAGCAGTTCTTC
NA	TRBJ2-5	once	TRBV9	CASSVLAGAIQETQYF	TGTGCCAGCAGCGTACTGGCGGGGGCGATACAAGAGACCCAGTACTTC
TRBD2	TRBJ2-7	NA	TRBV20-1	CSAAAGRYSYEQYF	TGCAGTGCAGCAGCGGGGCGGTACTCCTACGAGCAGTACTTC
TRBD1	TRBJ2-7	few	TRBV20-1	CSAPQGMEQYF	TGCAGTGCTCCACAGGGGATGGAGCAGTACTTC
NA	TRBJ1-2	NA	TRBV2	CASGQFYGYTF	TGTGCCAGCGGGCAGTTCTATGGCTACACCTTC
TRBD2	TRBJ2-7	few	TRBV20-1	CSATQGLAGVYEQYF	TGCAGTGCCACACAGGGGCTAGCGGGAGTCTACGAGCAGTACTTC
NA	TRBJ2-1	few	TRBV9	CASSVETGDEQFF	TGTGCCAGCAGCGTAGAGACGGGGGATGAGCAGTTCTTC
NA	TRBJ1-1	NA	TRBV6-5	CASSYSTLGTEAFF	TGTGCCAGCAGTTACTCGACCCTAGGTACTGAAGCTTTCTTT
NA	TRBJ2-6	few	TRBV5-5	CASSQITGRNNVLTF	TGTGCCAGCAGCCAGATTACAGGGCGCAACAACGTCCTGACTTTC
NA	TRBJ2-1	NA	TRBV7-9	CASSSRLEGVSYNEQFF	TGTGCCAGCAGCTCCCGCCTAGAGGGGGTTTCCTACAATGAGCAGTTCTTC
NA	TRBJ2-7	NA	TRBV20-1	CSASQGNEQYF	TGCAGTGCTAGCCAGGGGAACGAGCAGTACTTC
NA	TRBJ2-5	many	TRBV3-1	CASSQRVQETQYF	TGTGCCAGCAGCCAACGGGTCCAAGAGACCCAGTACTTC
NA	TRBJ1-1	few	TRBV6-5	CASSYGRENRGTEAFF	TGTGCCAGCAGTTACGGACGGGAGAACAGAGGCACTGAAGCTTTCTTT
TRBD1	TRBJ2-3	NA	TRBV4-3	CASSQPGTGLTDTQYF	TGCGCCAGCAGCCAGCCCGGGACAGGGCTAACAGATACGCAGTATTTT
NA	TRBJ2-4	NA	TRBV15	CATSRRVAKNIQYF	TGTGCCACCAGCAGGAGGGTTGCCAAAAACATTCAGTACTTC
NA	TRBJ1-2	few	TRBV12-3/TRBV12-4	CASSLKGPNYGYTF	TGTGCCAGCAGTCTCAAAGGACCCAACTATGGCTACACCTTC
NA	TRBJ2-1	NA	TRBV6-2/TRBV6-3	CASSYWRGGHNEQFF	TGTGCCAGCAGTTACTGGCGGGGCGGCCACAATGAGCAGTTCTTC
NA	TRBJ2-1	few	TRBV29-1	CSVEAVAYNEQFF	TGCAGCGTTGAAGCGGTAGCTTACAATGAGCAGTTCTTC
NA	TRBJ2-1	few	TRBV12-3/TRBV12-4	CASSSLDDEQFF	TGTGCCAGCAGTTCCCTTGATGACGAGCAGTTCTTC
NA	TRBJ2-7	few	TRBV5-1	CASSLVGAVGYEQYF	TGCGCCAGCAGCTTGGTTGGGGCAGTGGGCTACGAGCAGTACTTC
NA	TRBJ1-1	few	TRBV29-1	CSVVGSFEAFF	TGCAGCGTTGTCGGAAGCTTCGAAGCTTTCTTT
TRBD1	TRBJ2-7	NA	TRBV20-1	CSAPDRGYEQYF	TGCAGTGCTCCAGACAGGGGCTACGAGCAGTACTTC
NA	TRBJ2-1	few	TRBV5-1	CASSPKWGSSYNEQFF	TGCGCCAGCAGCCCGAAATGGGGGAGCTCCTACAATGAGCAGTTCTTC
NA	TRBJ2-1	few	TRBV5-1	CASSSLLVTSEQFF	TGCGCCAGCAGTTCCCTGCTTGTCACTAGCGAGCAGTTCTTC
NA	TRBJ2-1	few	TRBV24-1	CATSETGTSDEQFF	TGTGCCACCAGTGAGACGGGGACCTCGGATGAGCAGTTCTTC
TRBD2	TRBJ2-1	NA	TRBV11-2	CASSRGLAGGPGQGEQFF	TGTGCCAGCAGCCGGGGACTAGCGGGAGGGCCTGGCCAAGGGGAGCAGTTCTTC
NA	TRBJ2-3	NA	TRBV4-3	CASSQDAGGRTDTQYF	TGCGCCAGCAGCCAAGATGCGGGCGGTCGCACAGATACGCAGTATTTT
NA	TRBJ2-3	many	TRBV6-2/TRBV6-3	CASSAWTVTQYF	TGTGCCAGCAGTGCCTGGACGGTTACGCAGTATTTT
NA	TRBJ1-3	few	TRBV20-1	CSARDPQFGNTIYF	TGCAGTGCTAGAGATCCACAGTTTGGAAACACCATATATTTT
NA	TRBJ2-3	few	TRBV6-5	CASSYGGDYTDTQYF	TGTGCCAGCAGTTACGGCGGGGATTACACAGATACGCAGTATTTT
NA	TRBJ2-3	many	TRBV29-1	CSVNLQTSPNTQYF	TGCAGCGTAAACCTCCAGACTAGTCCCAATACGCAGTATTTT